This TCR beta chain was recorded in a study of T cells in Graves' hyperthyroidism and ophthalmopathy. Whole-study findings and limits: Ophthalmopathy was identified by the model a median about 6 months ahead of onset.

As to this clonotype: Its antigen remains unidentified.

TCR beta CDR3 regions were amplified from RNA transcripts. Researchers ran a first-round RT-PCR on the TCR CDR3 using the HTBI primer set. TCRdb called the multiplex PCR reads again in MiXCR, with one record for every CDR3 protein. The data contain roughly 500,000 distinct CDR3 sequences, approximately 25% of them singletons. Trimming cost V 4 bases and J 6 bases, with 9 bases left between them. CDR3 length: 12 amino acids. Germline-derived CDR1 and CDR2 are MDHEN and SYDVKM. Clinical symptoms, serum thyroxine, TRAb, thyroid ultrasound and orbital computed tomography established diagnosis. This receptor was obtained from a woman in her twenties or thirties with Graves' ophthalmopathy. Sequenced input: blood. This chain connects TRBV28 to TRBJ1-1; possibly TRBD1 for D (5 bases). The CDR3 DNA sequence: TGTGCCAGCAGTTACGACAGCCCTGAAGCTTTCTTT. This translates into CASSYDSPEAFF.